Sequencing of this T cell receptor beta chain was carried out in a study of T cells in Graves' hyperthyroidism and ophthalmopathy. Notes on this clonotype: The antigen is not known.

The length of the CDR3 is 19 residues. Germline CDR1 is SGHAT and CDR2 is FQNNGV. V was trimmed by 5 bases and J by 0 bases, leaving 20 bases between them. Study-wide results and limits: Most clonotypes that expanded in the thyroid above 0.001 also showed up in blood.

The CDR3 regions of TCR beta were amplified from RNA transcripts. HTBI primers were the set used in a first-round RT-PCR of the TCR CDR3. Each CDR3 protein gets one entry after TCRdb re-called the multiplex PCR reads with MiXCR. The sample lists around 600,000 distinct CDR3 sequences; more than 15% were seen once. Lactation, pregnancy, other autoimmune disease or uncontrolled infection excluded patients. The TCR originated in a woman aged 40 to 55 with Graves' ophthalmopathy. The sequenced sample was blood. V is TRBV11-2 and J is TRBJ2-6, with a possible D match to TRBD2 (6 bases). For the CDR3, the DNA is TGTGCCAGCAGCCCCCGTCCCGGGACTTTGAGCTCTGGGGCCAACGTCCTGACTTTC. It specifies CASSPRPGTLSSGANVLTF.